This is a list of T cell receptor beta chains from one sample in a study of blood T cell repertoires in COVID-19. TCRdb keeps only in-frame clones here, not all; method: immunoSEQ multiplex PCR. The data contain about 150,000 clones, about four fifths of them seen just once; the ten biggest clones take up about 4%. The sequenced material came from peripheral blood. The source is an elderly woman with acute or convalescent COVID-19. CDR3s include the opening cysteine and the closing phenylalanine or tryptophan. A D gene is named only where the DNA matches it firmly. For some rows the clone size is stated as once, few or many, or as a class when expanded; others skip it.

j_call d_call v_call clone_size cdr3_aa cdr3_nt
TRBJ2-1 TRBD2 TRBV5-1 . CASSSTSGANNEQFF TGCGCCAGCAGCTCGACTAGCGGGGCGAACAATGAGCAGTTCTTC
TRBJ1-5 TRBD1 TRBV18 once CASSPNGQGNQPQHF TGTGCCAGCTCACCAAACGGACAGGGCAATCAGCCCCAGCATTTT
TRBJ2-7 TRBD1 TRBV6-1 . CASSEGTGGAESYEQYF TGTGCCAGCAGTGAAGGGACAGGGGGCGCGGAATCCTACGAGCAGTACTTC
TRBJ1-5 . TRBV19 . CASSMWHMSNQPQHF TGTGCCAGTAGTATGTGGCATATGAGCAATCAGCCCCAGCATTTT
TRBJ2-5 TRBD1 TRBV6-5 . CASLKGQGPQETQYF TGTGCCAGCTTGAAGGGACAGGGGCCCCAAGAGACCCAGTACTTC
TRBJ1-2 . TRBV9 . CASSVVGAGYTF TGTGCCAGCAGCGTAGTAGGGGCTGGCTACACCTTC
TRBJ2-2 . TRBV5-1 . CASSLVAGNSAGELFF TGCGCCAGCAGCTTGGTTGCGGGAAATTCGGCCGGGGAGCTGTTTTTT
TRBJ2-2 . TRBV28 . CASSLSGSGKTGELFF TGTGCCAGCAGTTTATCGGGTAGCGGAAAAACCGGGGAGCTGTTTTTT
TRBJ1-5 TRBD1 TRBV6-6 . CASSRQGGPRDQPQHF TGTGCCAGCAGTCGACAGGGGGGCCCCCGTGACCAACCCCAGCATTTT
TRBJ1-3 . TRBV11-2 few CASSSLQGSSGNTIYF TGTGCCAGCAGTAGTCTACAAGGGAGCTCTGGAAACACCATATATTTT
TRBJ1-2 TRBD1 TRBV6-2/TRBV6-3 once CASSYPTGTGMAGGYTF TGTGCCAGCAGTTACCCCACCGGGACAGGGATGGCGGGGGGCTACACCTTC
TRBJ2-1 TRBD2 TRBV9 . CASSVDVSGNNEQFF TGTGCCAGCAGCGTTGATGTCAGCGGGAACAATGAGCAGTTCTTC
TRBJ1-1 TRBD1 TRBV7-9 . CASSSRRGGRDEAFF TGTGCCAGCAGCAGCCGAAGAGGGGGCCGGGACGAAGCTTTCTTT
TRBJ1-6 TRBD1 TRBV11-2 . CASRWTGDNSPLHF TGTGCCAGCAGATGGACAGGAGATAATTCACCCCTCCACTTT
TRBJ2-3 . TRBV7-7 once CASSLGRSSTDTQYF TGTGCCAGCAGCCTTGGGAGGTCTAGCACAGATACGCAGTATTTT
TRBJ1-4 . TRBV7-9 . CASSKTGHDEKLFF TGTGCCAGCAGCAAGACAGGTCACGATGAAAAACTGTTTTTT
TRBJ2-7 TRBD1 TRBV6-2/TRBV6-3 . CASSYRTGDYEQYF TGTGCCAGCAGTTACAGGACAGGGGACTACGAGCAGTACTTC
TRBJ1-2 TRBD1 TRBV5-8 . CASSEGTGVYGYTF TGTGCCAGCAGCGAGGGGACAGGAGTATATGGCTACACCTTC
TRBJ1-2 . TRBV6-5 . CASSYWGRGEGYTF TGTGCCAGCAGTTACTGGGGCAGGGGTGAAGGCTACACCTTC
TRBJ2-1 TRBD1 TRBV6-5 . CASSWTGGPMGQFF TGTGCCAGCAGTTGGACAGGGGGCCCCATGGGGCAGTTCTTC
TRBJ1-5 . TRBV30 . CAWSADSPFSNQPQHF TGTGCCTGGAGTGCCGACAGTCCCTTTAGCAATCAGCCCCAGCATTTT
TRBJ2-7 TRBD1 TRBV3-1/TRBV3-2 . CASSQSTLRTGVNEQYF TGTGCCAGCAGCCAATCGACCCTGCGGACAGGGGTGAACGAGCAGTACTTC